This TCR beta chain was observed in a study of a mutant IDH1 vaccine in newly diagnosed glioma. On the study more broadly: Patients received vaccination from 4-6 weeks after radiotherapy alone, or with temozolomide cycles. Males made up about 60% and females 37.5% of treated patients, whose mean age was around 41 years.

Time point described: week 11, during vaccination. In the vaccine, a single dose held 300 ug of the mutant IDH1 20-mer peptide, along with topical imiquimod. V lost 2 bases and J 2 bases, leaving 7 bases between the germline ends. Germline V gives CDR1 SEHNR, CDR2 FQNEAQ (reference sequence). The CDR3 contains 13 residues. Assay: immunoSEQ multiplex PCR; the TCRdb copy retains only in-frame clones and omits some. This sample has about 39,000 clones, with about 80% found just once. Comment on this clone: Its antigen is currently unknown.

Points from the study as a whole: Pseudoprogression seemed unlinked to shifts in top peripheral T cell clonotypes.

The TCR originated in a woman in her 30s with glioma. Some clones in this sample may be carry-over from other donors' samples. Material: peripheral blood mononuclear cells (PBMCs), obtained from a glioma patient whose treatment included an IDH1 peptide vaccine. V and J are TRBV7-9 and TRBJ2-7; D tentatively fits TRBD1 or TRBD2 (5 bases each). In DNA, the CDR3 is TGTGCCAGCAGCTTACGGGGCGCCTACGAGCAGTACTTC. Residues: CASSLRGAYEQYF.